This entry lists 14 T cell receptor beta chains sequenced from one sample in a study of blood T cell repertoires in COVID-19. Data came from immunoSEQ multiplex PCR; TCRdb stores just in-frame clones and leaves some out. The data contain 85,000 to 100,000 clones, around 85% of them seen just once; the ten biggest clones take up approximately 20%. Sequencing used peripheral blood. Receptors originate from a woman in her sixties or seventies with COVID-19, enrolled during active disease.

V is TRBV28 and J is TRBJ2-7; TRBD1 matches at 9 bases. With 3 bases clipped from V and 2 bases from J, the junction kept 2 bases outside the gene matches. This CDR3 has 14 amino acids. Germline lookup yields CDR1 MDHEN and CDR2 SYDVKM. CDR3 residues: CASSLGQGAYEQYF. The CDR3 coding sequence is TGTGCCAGCAGTTTGGGACAGGGAGCCTACGAGCAGTACTTC.

The chain carries TRBV7-9 and TRBJ2-3, with TRBD2 identical over 11 bases. V dropped 5 bases and J dropped 2; count of bases not matched to a gene: 9. The CDR3 contains 17 residues. Germline CDR1 and CDR2: SEHNR and FQNEAQ (reference sequence). As DNA, the CDR3 is TGTGCCAGCAGCCCGGGACTAGCGGTGGGCCTCACAGATACGCAGTATTTT. Translation: CASSPGLAVGLTDTQYF.

V gene TRBV28 combines with J gene TRBJ1-4; D unclear. Trimming removed 11 bases at V and 8 bases at J, with 21 bases between. This CDR3 has 14 residues. The germline V gene has CDR1 MDHEN and CDR2 SYDVKM. This chain's CDR3 is CAAQLGSPGEKLFF. For the CDR3, the DNA is TGTGCCGCTCAATTAGGGTCCCCGGGGGAAAAACTGTTTTTT. The variable domain in full, with the rest retrieved from reference TRBV28 and TRBJ1-4, is DVKVTQSSRYLVKRTGEKVFLECVQDMDHENMFWYRQDPGLGLRLIYFSYDVKMKEKGDIPEGYSVSREKKERFSLILESASTNQTSMYLCAAQLGSPGEKLFFGSGTQLSVL.

The J gene is TRBJ1-6, the V gene TRBV2, with TRBD1 matching 7 bases. Germline CDR1 is SNHLY and CDR2 is FYNNEI. This CDR3 is 15 amino acids long. V trimming: 6 bases; J trimming: 7 bases; junction bases outside the gene matches: 9. The CDR3 loop reads CASRLGGQGNSPLHF. CDR3 in DNA: TGTGCCAGCAGATTAGGGGGCCAGGGAAATTCACCCCTCCACTTT.

The V gene is TRBV7-2, the J gene TRBJ1-5; 8 nucleotides align to TRBD1. The CDR3 contains 15 residues. J was trimmed by 5 bases and V by 5 bases; bases with no gene match: 8. Germline CDR1 is SGHTA and CDR2 is FQGNSA. The CDR3 DNA reads TGTGCCAGCAGCAAGACGACAGGGGAGTATCAGCCCCAGCATTTT. Encoded protein: CASSKTTGEYQPQHF. Together with reference TRBV7-2 and TRBJ1-5, the CDR3 gives the full variable domain: GAGVSQSPSNKVTEKGKDVELRCDPISGHTALYWYRQSLGQGLEFLIYFQGNSAPDKSGLPSDRFSAERTGGSVSTLTIQRTQQEDSAVYLCASSKTTGEYQPQHFGDGTRLSIL.

J is TRBJ1-1 and V is TRBV25-1; D unresolved. This CDR3 is built from 13 residues. The germline gives CDR1 MGHDK, CDR2 SYGVNS. Trimming shortened V by 7 bases and J by 3 bases, and 12 bases separated the two germline ends. CDR3 bases: TGTGCCAGCAAAGTGCACGGAGACACTGAAGCTTTCTTT. Amino acid sequence: CASKVHGDTEAFF.

This chain uses TRBV12-3 or TRBV12-4 with TRBJ2-7; D is unclear. V lost 2 bases to trimming and J lost 0 bases, with 5 bases between them. The CDR3 spans 13 residues. The CDR3 protein is CASSLSNSYEQYF. Here the CDR3 DNA reads TGTGCCAGCAGTTTAAGCAACTCCTACGAGCAGTACTTC.

The chain combines TRBV4-1 with TRBJ1-6, with TRBD1 identical over 12 bases. In germline, CDR1 is MGHRA, CDR2 YSYEKL. The J segment lost 8 bases and the V segment lost 6 bases, leaving 8 bases of the junction unmatched. This CDR3 is 16 amino acids long. In nucleotides, the CDR3 is TGCGCCAGCAGACGGGGACAGGGGGCGCGTGATTCACCCCTCCACTTT. Amino acids: CASRRGQGARDSPLHF.

This chain links TRBV19 with TRBJ1-5; D perhaps matches TRBD1 (6 bases). Germline V gene sequence: CDR1 LNHDA, CDR2 SQIVND (reference sequence). The CDR3 is made up of 12 amino acids. The V gene lost 10 bases and the J gene lost 4 bases, with 11 bases spanning the gap. The CDR3 DNA follows: TGTGCCACGAGGGGGTTAAATCAGCCCCAGCATTTT. Protein: CATRGLNQPQHF.

J is TRBJ2-7 and V is TRBV5-1; D possibly corresponds to TRBD1 (5 bases). This CDR3 contains 13 residues. Germline V lookup: CDR1 SGHRS, CDR2 YFSETQ. Trimming stripped 4 bases from V and 0 bases from J, with 8 bases between. The CDR3 bases are TGCGCCAGCAGCGAAGGGGCCTCCTACGAGCAGTACTTC. Encoded protein: CASSEGASYEQYF.

The genes are TRBV7-2 and TRBJ2-5, with 11 bases identical to TRBD2. V shed 1 base and J 5 bases; nucleotides not matched to a gene: 0. The germline V gene encodes CDR1 SGHTA and CDR2 FQGNSA. The CDR3 is 14 residues long. The CDR3 DNA is TGTGCCAGCAGCTTAGGACTAGCGGGGGAGACCCAGTACTTC. Amino acids: CASSLGLAGETQYF.

The chain carries TRBV4-2 and TRBJ1-2; weak D call: TRBD1 (6 bases). The CDR3 contains 13 residues. In germline, CDR1 is LGHNA, CDR2 YNFKEQ. V was pared by 0 bases and J by 8 bases, with 10 bases between. The CDR3 sequence: CASSQEPGEGYTF. CDR3 nucleotides: TGTGCCAGCAGCCAAGAACCAGGGGAGGGCTACACCTTC.

This rearrangement joins TRBV7-9 to TRBJ2-5, with 10 bases that match TRBD2. Looked up from germline, CDR1 is SEHNR and CDR2 is FQNEAQ (reference sequence). The CDR3 sequence is 16 residues long. The V and J ends lost 7 bases and 4 bases, in that order; junction bases with no gene match: 12. CDR3 in DNA: TGTGCCAGCACACTGTCCAGCGGGGGGGGTCGAGAGACCCAGTACTTC. Its translation is CASTLSSGGGRETQYF.

The table lists this clone with a count of one. The V gene is TRBV3-1 (or the pseudogene TRBV3-2), the J gene TRBJ2-5; 15 nucleotides agree with TRBD2. V trimming: 4 bases; J trimming: 4 bases; junction bases outside the gene matches: 4. The germline V gene encodes CDR1 LGHDT and CDR2 YNNKEL (reference sequence). This CDR3 region has 16 residues. CDR3 amino acids: CASSPRTSGGAETQYF. The CDR3 DNA reads TGTGCCAGCAGCCCGCGGACTAGCGGGGGGGCAGAGACCCAGTACTTC.